This T cell receptor beta chain emerged from a study of T cell responses to AZD1222 COVID-19 vaccine. This CDR3 is 15 amino acids long. Deletions cut 1 base from V and 4 bases from J, with 10 bases between. Germline V CDR1 and CDR2: LGHNT, FRNRAP. About this clone: Its antigen is not identified.

Overall study results and limits: Scientists sampled the repertoires only once the peak T cell response had passed. Reports say nearly half of spike-specific TCRs go after unmutated variant regions. Two doses of AZD1222 preceded a rise in Spike-specific TCR breadth and depth.

Assay used: immunoSEQ multiplex PCR; TCRdb lists only in-frame clones, some missing. Its clone listing holds under 150,000 clones. This clonotype originated in an adult in good health. Sequenced input: peripheral blood. The V call is TRBV12-5, the J call TRBJ2-2; D is perhaps TRBD1 (6 bases). The CDR3 loop is CASGLGDTPTGELFF. CDR3 DNA: TGTGCTAGTGGTTTGGGGGACACCCCCACCGGGGAGCTGTTTTTT.